This TCR beta chain appears in the sequencing data of a study of identifying expanded T cells in peripheral blood. During the collection period, no donor immune events like infections were recorded. The CDR3 is 16 amino acids. The germline V gene encodes CDR1 MGHRA and CDR2 YSYEKL. Trimming stripped 4 bases from V and 5 bases from J, with 20 bases between. Sequenced by immunoSEQ multiplex PCR; TCRdb stores in-frame clones only, minus some. In the table there are tens of thousands of clones, approximately 85% of which are singletons. The chain uses TRBV4-1 and TRBJ2-5, with D unclear. The sample taken for sequencing was blood. The receptor's source is a person between 18 and 75 years old in good health. CDR3: CASSPSPTKGKETQYF. The CDR3 DNA reads TGCGCCAGCAGCCCCTCCCCCACGAAGGGCAAGGAGACCCAGTACTTC.